This T cell receptor (beta chain) was documented in a study of prognosis after radiotherapy for stage I lung cancer. As for the study in general: Every lung cancer patient of the non-small cell type was deemed medically inoperable. Roughly 12 patients' tumors were adenocarcinoma, and more than 5 patients' tumors were squamous cell carcinoma. Concurrent therapy was given to no patient receiving stereotactic body radiotherapy. A biologically effective dose of at least 100 Gy came via 3-5 SBRT fractions.

Two rounds of multiplex PCR amplified TCR beta CDR3 from genomic DNA. First-round PCR used primers specific to each TRBV and TRBJ gene. Each CDR3 protein is one row after TCRdb ran MiXCR on the multiplex PCR reads. The top ten hold 16% of the sample, which has about 35,000 distinct CDR3 sequences, less than 45% seen once. The sample in question was PBMCs, obtained before or after stereotactic body radiation therapy (not recorded which). This clonotype originated in a donor over 45 with non-small cell lung cancer.

CDR3 nucleotides: TGCGCCAGCAGGCGGGACGGCATATACAATGAGCAGTTCTTC. It translates to CASRRDGIYNEQFF. This chain connects TRBV5-1 to TRBJ2-1, with D possibly being TRBD2 (6 bases). The germline V gene encodes CDR1 SGHRS and CDR2 YFSETQ. The CDR3 has 14 amino acids. Deletions cut 5 bases from V and 4 bases from J, with 13 bases between.